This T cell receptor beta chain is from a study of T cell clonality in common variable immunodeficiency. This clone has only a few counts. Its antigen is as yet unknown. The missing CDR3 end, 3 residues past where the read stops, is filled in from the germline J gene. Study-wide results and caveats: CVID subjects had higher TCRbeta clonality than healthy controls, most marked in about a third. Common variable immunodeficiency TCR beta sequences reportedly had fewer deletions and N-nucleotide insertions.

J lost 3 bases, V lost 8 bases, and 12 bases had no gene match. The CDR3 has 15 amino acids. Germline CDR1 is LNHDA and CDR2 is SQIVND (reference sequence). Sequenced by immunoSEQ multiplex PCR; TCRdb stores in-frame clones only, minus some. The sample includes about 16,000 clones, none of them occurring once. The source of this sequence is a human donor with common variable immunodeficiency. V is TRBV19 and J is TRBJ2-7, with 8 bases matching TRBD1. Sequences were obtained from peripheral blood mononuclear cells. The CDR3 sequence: CASGGQGSRFYEQYF. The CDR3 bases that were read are TGTGCCAGTGGAGGACAGGGCTCTCGCTTCTACGAG.